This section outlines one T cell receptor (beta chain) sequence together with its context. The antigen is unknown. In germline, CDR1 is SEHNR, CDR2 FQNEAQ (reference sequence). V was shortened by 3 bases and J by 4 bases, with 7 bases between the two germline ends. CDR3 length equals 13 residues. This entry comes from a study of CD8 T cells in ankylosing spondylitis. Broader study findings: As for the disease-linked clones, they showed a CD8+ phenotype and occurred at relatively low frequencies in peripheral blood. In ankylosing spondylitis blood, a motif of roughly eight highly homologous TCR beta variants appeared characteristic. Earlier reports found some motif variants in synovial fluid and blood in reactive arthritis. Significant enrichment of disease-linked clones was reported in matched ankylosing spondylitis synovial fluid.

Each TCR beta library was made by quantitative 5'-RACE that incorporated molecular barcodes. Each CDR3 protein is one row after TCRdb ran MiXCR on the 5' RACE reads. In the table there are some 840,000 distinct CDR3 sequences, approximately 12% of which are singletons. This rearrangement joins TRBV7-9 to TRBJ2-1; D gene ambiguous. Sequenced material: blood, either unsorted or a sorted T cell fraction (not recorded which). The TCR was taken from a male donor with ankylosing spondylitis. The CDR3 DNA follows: TGTGCCAGCAGCTTCCAGGTATACAATGAGCAGTTCTTC. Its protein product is CASSFQVYNEQFF. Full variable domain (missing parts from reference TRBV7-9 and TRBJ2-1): DTGVSQNPRHKITKRGQNVTFRCDPISEHNRLYWYRQTLGQGPEFLTYFQNEAQLEKSRLLSDRFSAERPKGSFSTLEIQRTEQGDSAMYLCASSFQVYNEQFFGPGTRLTVL.